This T cell receptor (beta chain) was captured by sequencing in a study of shared clonotypes between healthy human individuals. The germline gives CDR1 LNHNV, CDR2 YYDKDF (reference sequence). CDR3 length: 17 residues. J gave up 5 bases and V 1 base, and 9 bases lay outside the gene matches. Only in-frame clones appear in the TCRdb table, and some are missing; sequencing was by immunoSEQ multiplex PCR. Here the sample spans 180,000 or so clones, about 93% being singletons. This chain uses TRBV15 with TRBJ2-7, with 12 bases fitting TRBD2. Sequencing used naive CD4+ T cells sorted from blood. Subset denoted: CD45RA+ positively selected. The TCR originated in a woman aged 25-40 years in good health. The CDR3 region has the DNA TGTGCCACCAGCAGAGGTTGGACTAGCGGGACCGGTGACGAGCAGTACTTC. Its protein product is CATSRGWTSGTGDEQYF.